This TCR beta chain is from a study of blood T cells in healthy people across ages. Notes on the study in general: Donor CMV status was unknown, possibly confounding expanded clonotype changes.

This clonotype was detected a few times. Its antigen is currently unknown. A J-beta primer mix and a sample-barcoded 5' primer were used in a second PCR of about 7 to 12 cycles. Each cDNA molecule was tagged by a template-switch adaptor that had 12 random nucleotides. TCRdb processed the 5' RACE reads anew with MiXCR; each CDR3 protein has one entry. The repertoire holds approximately 900,000 distinct CDR3 sequences, with just under 30% as singletons. A minimum of 6 micrograms of total RNA was extracted per sample. Germline CDR1 and CDR2: SGDLS and YYNGEE. The ends lost 3 bases at V and 2 bases at J; junction bases unmatched: 5. CDR3 length equals 17 residues. In addition, the sample was reused for a study of T cells of mothers and their children. As that report states: The people who donated were a few healthy Caucasian mothers and their six children.

The V gene is TRBV9, the J gene TRBJ2-2; 12 bases are shared with TRBD1. This receptor was taken from a woman aged 35 to 49 in good health. Input material: blood. Here the CDR3 reads CASSGGTGGINTGELFF. Here the CDR3 DNA reads TGTGCCAGCAGCGGCGGGACAGGGGGCATAAACACCGGGGAGCTGTTTTTT.